One sample yielded the 31 T cell receptor beta chains listed below, sequenced in a study of cytomegalovirus exposure and HLA in healthy donors. The PCR contained 60 Vbeta and 13 Jbeta primers. Some clones are missing from TCRdb's copy, which holds only in-frame ones; the method was immunoSEQ multiplex PCR. The table has fewer than 35,000 clones, about 83% seen once; the top ten hold 2.7%. The sequenced sample was PBMCs. The receptor set was obtained from a boy aged 5-17 years in good health and CMV-seronegative.

This clone has a single count. The chain recombines TRBV7-7 with TRBJ2-1; D is perhaps TRBD1 (6 bases). The CDR3 has 15 residues. Looked up from germline, CDR1 is SSHAT and CDR2 is FNYEAQ (reference sequence). V dropped 1 base and J dropped 1 base, with 8 bases sitting between them. The CDR3 loop reads CASSLGQGSYNEQFF. The CDR3 nucleotides are TGTGCCAGCAGCTTAGGGCAGGGGTCCTACAATGAGCAGTTCTTC. The whole variable domain, filled in from reference TRBV7-7 and TRBJ2-1, reads GAGVSQSPRYKVTKRGQDVTLRCDPISSHATLYWYQQALGQGPEFLTYFNYEAQPDKSGLPSDRFSAERPEGSISTLTIQRTEQRDSAMYRCASSLGQGSYNEQFFGPGTRLTVL.

For this clone: Other DNA sequences within the sample encode an identical CDR3. The chain recombines TRBV4-1 with TRBJ1-4, with TRBD1 as a possible D gene (6 bases). V was cut by 0 bases and J by 0 bases, with 8 bases left in between. The germline V gene encodes CDR1 MGHRA and CDR2 YSYEKL. There are 16 residues in the CDR3. The CDR3 protein is CASSQDSGATNEKLFF. DNA for the CDR3: TGCGCCAGCAGCCAAGATTCAGGGGCAACTAATGAAAAACTGTTTTTT.

This clone was seen only a few times. The rearrangement joins TRBV4-1 to TRBJ1-4; the D gene is possibly TRBD1 (6 bases). Between the trimmed V and J ends, which lost 0 bases and 3 bases, there was a span of 8 bases. This CDR3 comprises 15 residues. Germline V lookup: CDR1 MGHRA, CDR2 YSYEKL. CDR3 in amino acids: CASSQDRTANEKLFF. DNA for the CDR3: TGCGCCAGCAGCCAAGACAGGACAGCTAATGAAAAACTGTTTTTT.

The chain carries TRBV5-1 and TRBJ2-5, with a tentative D call TRBD2 (7 bases). The CDR3 is 16 amino acids. Trimming pared 0 bases from V and 5 bases from J, leaving 17 bases between. Germline assignment: CDR1 SGHRS and CDR2 YFSETQ. Here the CDR3 DNA reads TGCGCCAGCAGCTTGGCCGAAACAGGGAGGGTCGAGACCCAGTACTTC. Its translation is CASSLAETGRVETQYF.

Note on this clone: This CDR3 is missing its conserved last phenylalanine or tryptophan, likely due to a read error. This chain joins TRBV15 and TRBJ1-1, with 8 nucleotides matching TRBD1. J lost 10 bases, V lost 3 bases, and 7 bases had no gene match. Per germline, CDR1 LNHNV and CDR2 YYDKDF (reference sequence). The CDR3 consists of 13 residues. The CDR3 nucleotides are TGTGCCACCAGCAGGGGCCAGGGGGCGACAGCTTTCCTT. Translating it yields CATSRGQGATAFL.

V usage is TRBV27 and J usage is TRBJ2-7, with D hard to call. Germline V gene sequence: CDR1 MNHEY, CDR2 SMNVEV (reference sequence). The CDR3 consists of 13 residues. Trimming took off 6 bases at V and 1 base at J, with 10 bases between the two ends. Here the CDR3 DNA reads TGTGCCAGCAGAGACACACAATCCTACGAGCAGTACTTC. This sequence encodes CASRDTQSYEQYF.

The chain recombines TRBV21-1 with TRBJ2-4; no check of the table's D call, TRBD1, against the DNA was made. TRBV21-1 is marked as a pseudogene. The CDR3 is 14 residues long. CDR3 coding DNA: TGTGCCAGTCCCTTCAGGGGTTCCAAAAACATTCAGTACTTC. Translating gives CASPFRGSKNIQYF.

The V gene is TRBV5-8, the J gene TRBJ2-1; D might be TRBD1 (5 bases). V was trimmed by 0 bases and J by 0 bases, leaving 7 bases between them. Germline V gives CDR1 SGHTS, CDR2 YDEGEE. This CDR3 is 15 amino acids long. The CDR3 is CASSLGQSSYNEQFF. Written as DNA, the CDR3 is TGTGCCAGCAGCTTGGGACAGAGCTCCTACAATGAGCAGTTCTTC.

The chain uses TRBV27 and TRBJ1-2; D not resolved. The CDR3 runs to 13 residues. CDR1 is MNHEY, CDR2 SMNVEV, per germline (reference sequence). V lost 3 bases to trimming and J lost 4 bases, with 9 bases between them. CDR3 protein: CASSLAVSYGYTF. CDR3 bases: TGTGCCAGCAGTTTGGCGGTGAGCTATGGCTACACCTTC.

This sequence joins TRBV28 and TRBJ1-6; 8 bases fit TRBD1. Germline V gene sequence: CDR1 MDHEN, CDR2 SYDVKM. The CDR3 covers 13 residues. DNA for the CDR3: TGTGTTACGGCGGACAGGGCTGGGCCACCCCTCCACTTT. Protein sequence: CVTADRAGPPLHF.

The chain couples TRBV7-6 to TRBJ2-3; D possibly corresponds to TRBD1 (5 bases). The CDR3 spans 14 residues. V dropped 10 bases and J dropped 2 bases, with 16 bases sitting between them. Germline CDR1 reads SGHVS; CDR2 reads FNYEAQ. CDR3 region: CATQLAGPTDTQYF. The CDR3, as DNA: TGTGCCACCCAGTTGGCAGGGCCCACAGATACGCAGTATTTT.

The chain employs TRBV7-9 and TRBJ2-5, with 10 bases matching TRBD1. The CDR3 runs to 15 residues. Unmatched junction bases numbered 4, after V lost 2 bases and J lost 4 bases. Per germline, CDR1 SEHNR and CDR2 FQNEAQ (reference sequence). The CDR3 nucleotides are TGTGCCAGCAGCTTACGACAGGGGGCCCGAGAGACCCAGTACTTC. Translation: CASSLRQGARETQYF.

This chain connects TRBV5-1 to TRBJ2-3, with TRBD1 matching over 9 bases. The ends lost 3 bases at V and 2 bases at J; junction bases unmatched: 4. The CDR3 runs 15 residues. Germline V gene lookup returns CDR1 SGHRS and CDR2 YFSETQ. Here the CDR3 reads CASSSWTGDTDTQYF. In nucleotides, the CDR3 is TGCGCCAGCAGCTCTTGGACAGGGGACACAGATACGCAGTATTTT.

A note on this clone: Other DNA sequences within the sample encode an identical CDR3. The chain has TRBV9 and TRBJ2-3; maybe TRBD2 (7 bases). Trimming pared 3 bases from V and 5 bases from J, leaving 19 bases between. The CDR3 loop spans 16 amino acids. Germline V lookup: CDR1 SGDLS, CDR2 YYNGEE. The CDR3 region has the DNA TGTGCCAGCAGCGAGACTAGTGGGGGGGCGAGAGATACGCAGTATTTT. It encodes CASSETSGGARDTQYF. The complete variable domain, with remaining parts taken from reference TRBV9 and TRBJ2-3, reads DSGVTQTPKHLITATGQRVTLRCSPRSGDLSVYWYQQSLDQGLQFLIQYYNGEERAKGNILERFSAQQFPDLHSELNLSSLELGDSALYFCASSETSGGARDTQYFGPGTRLTVL.

J is TRBJ2-5 and V is TRBV19; TRBD1 matches at 7 bases. The end of the DNA aligns better with TRBJ2-7, so the J call may be wrong. The CDR3 sequence is 13 residues long. Per the germline V gene, CDR1 is LNHDA and CDR2 is SQIVND (reference sequence). The chain's CDR3 is CATKQGSAYEQYF. The CDR3 DNA sequence: TGTGCCACAAAACAGGGGTCCGCCTACGAGCAGTACTTC.

This chain connects TRBV9 to TRBJ2-2; the D gene is possibly TRBD2 (6 bases). In germline, CDR1 is SGDLS, CDR2 YYNGEE. Between the trimmed V and J ends, which lost 0 bases and 0 bases, there was a span of 21 bases. This CDR3 region has 20 residues. CDR3: CASSVAPATSLSANTGELFF. The CDR3 DNA reads TGTGCCAGCAGCGTAGCCCCCGCGACTAGTTTATCCGCGAACACCGGGGAGCTGTTTTTT.

This clone came up once. In nucleotides, the CDR3 is TGTGCCAGCAGCACGGCCGGGACAGGGGGCTACAATGAGCAGTTCTTC. This gives the protein CASSTAGTGGYNEQFF. J is TRBJ2-1 and V is TRBV5-4; 11 bases are a match to TRBD1. This CDR3 is built from 16 residues. Germline assignment: CDR1 SGHNT and CDR2 YYREEE (reference sequence). The ends lost 4 bases at V and 3 bases at J; junction bases unmatched: 6.

This sequence joins TRBV5-4 and TRBJ2-2; D perhaps matches TRBD1 (6 bases). Germline CDR1 reads SGHNT; CDR2 reads YYREEE (reference sequence). The ends were cut back, 5 bases at V and 6 bases at J, with 17 bases in the middle. There are 15 residues in the CDR3. For the CDR3, the DNA is TGTGCCAGCAGGCCGCGCACAGGGAGTCCCGGGGAGCTGTTTTTT. The encoded protein is CASRPRTGSPGELFF.

The chain joins TRBV5-1 to TRBJ2-5; maybe TRBD2 (5 bases). Germline-derived CDR1 and CDR2 are SGHRS and YFSETQ. This CDR3 comprises 14 residues. V gave up 0 bases and J gave up 2 bases, with 8 bases separating them. This chain's CDR3 is CASSLGLQQETQYF. DNA for the CDR3: TGCGCCAGCAGCTTGGGACTACAACAAGAGACCCAGTACTTC.

The gene calls are TRBV5-4 and TRBJ2-1; 13 bases agree with TRBD2. This CDR3 has 16 amino acids. CDR1 SGHNT and CDR2 YYREEE come from the germline V gene (reference sequence). The junction had 10 bases not matched to a gene; V was cut back by 4 bases and J by 9 bases. The CDR3 loop is CASSRQLAGGRGEQFF. For the CDR3, the DNA is TGTGCCAGCAGCCGCCAACTAGCGGGGGGGCGAGGTGAGCAGTTCTTC.

V is TRBV6-1 and J is TRBJ1-5; 8 bases align to TRBD1. The CDR3 has 14 amino acids. In germline, CDR1 is MNHNS, CDR2 SASEGT. Trimming removed 9 bases from V and 5 bases from J; junction bases left unmatched: 9. The CDR3 region has the DNA TGTGCCAGTAGTCTCGACAGGGGTTATCAGCCCCAGCATTTT. Translating it yields CASSLDRGYQPQHF.

The CDR3 sequence is CASSLDKETQYF. The CDR3 bases are TGTGCCAGCAGTCTAGATAAAGAGACCCAGTACTTC. This sequence joins TRBV9 and TRBJ2-5; D call uncertain. This CDR3 region has 12 residues. V was pared by 5 bases and J by 3 bases, with 8 bases between. CDR1 is SGDLS and CDR2 is YYNGEE in the germline V gene.

The chain links TRBV15 to TRBJ2-1; 12 bases map to TRBD2. Germline V gene data show CDR1 as LNHNV and CDR2 as YYDKDF (reference sequence). Trimming removed 8 bases from V and 6 bases from J; junction bases left unmatched: 11. CDR3 length equals 16 residues. The CDR3 here is CATPTSGGFRINEQFF. In DNA form, the CDR3 reads TGTGCCACCCCTACTAGCGGGGGGTTTAGGATCAATGAGCAGTTCTTC.

V is TRBV19 and J is TRBJ1-2; possibly TRBD1 for D (5 bases). Germline V gene sequence: CDR1 LNHDA, CDR2 SQIVND (reference sequence). V lost 0 bases and J lost 3, with 11 bases in between. The CDR3 spans 15 residues. In nucleotides, the CDR3 is TGTGCCAGTAGTATAGACCCCCAGGGCGACTATGGCTACACCTTC. Its translation: CASSIDPQGDYGYTF.

The rearrangement uses TRBV7-2 and TRBJ2-1, with a weak D call TRBD2 (6 bases). V lost 7 bases and J 3 bases, leaving 16 bases between the germline ends. Germline V gives CDR1 SGHTA, CDR2 FQGNSA. This CDR3 contains 15 residues. The CDR3 sequence: CASTAGTSIYNEQFF. The CDR3 nucleotides read TGTGCCAGCACCGCCGGGACTTCGATCTACAATGAGCAGTTCTTC.

J is TRBJ2-1 and V is TRBV12-1; the D call in the table, TRBD2, was not verified against the DNA. TRBV12-1 is labeled a pseudogene. The CDR3 runs 14 residues. CDR3: CASSKPGGALEQFF. The CDR3 DNA reads TGTGCCAGCAGCAAACCCGGGGGGGCCCTTGAGCAGTTCTTC.

The CDR3: CASSQDGTSGGYEQFF. Here the CDR3 DNA reads TGCGCCAGCAGCCAAGACGGGACTAGCGGGGGATATGAGCAGTTCTTC. The J gene is TRBJ2-1, the V gene TRBV4-3; TRBD2 aligns across 14 bases. V shed 0 bases, J shed 8 bases, and the junction held 3 bases outside the gene matches. The CDR3 runs 16 residues. CDR1 and CDR2 from the germline V gene are LGHNA and YSLEER.

The J gene is TRBJ1-5, the V gene TRBV7-2; TRBD1 is a possible D gene (6 bases). Germline V gives CDR1 SGHTA, CDR2 FQGNSA. The CDR3 runs 15 residues. Between the trimmed V and J ends, which lost 3 bases and 3 bases, there was a span of 12 bases. The CDR3 bases are TGTGCCAGCAGCTTCCACACAGGGAACAATCAGCCCCAGCATTTT. This encodes CASSFHTGNNQPQHF.

J is TRBJ2-3 and V is TRBV6-5; 8 nucleotides match TRBD2. Trimming took 8 bases from V and 5 from J; bases not matched to a gene: 6. Germline CDR1 MNHEY, CDR2 SVGAGI. The CDR3 totals 13 residues. The CDR3 nucleotides are TGTGCCAGCGGGCGGGGGGAGGTAGATACGCAGTATTTT. Amino acid sequence: CASGRGEVDTQYF.

This clone was found a few times. The chain joins TRBV6-6 to TRBJ1-4; 9 bases are a match to TRBD1. V was clipped by 5 bases and J by 8 bases; unmatched bases: 6. Germline CDR1 MNHNY, CDR2 SVGAGI (reference sequence). This CDR3 has 14 residues. In nucleotides, the CDR3 is TGTGCCAGCAGTCAACAGGGGGCAGGAGAAAAACTGTTTTTT. This gives the protein CASSQQGAGEKLFF.

This clone was recorded once. The chain couples TRBV7-3 to TRBJ1-2, with TRBD1 as a possible D gene (5 bases). Germline values: CDR1 SGHTA, CDR2 FQGTGA. CDR3 size: 13 residues. The V end lost 5 bases, the J end lost 8 bases, and 15 bases lay between the germline ends. The DNA of the CDR3 is TGTGCCAGCAGCCCTGATCGCCGGGGGGGCTACACCTTC. It specifies CASSPDRRGGYTF.